The 7 T cell receptor beta chains below come from one sample, sequenced in a study of blood T cell repertoires in COVID-19. Only in-frame clones appear in the TCRdb table, and some are missing; sequencing was by immunoSEQ multiplex PCR. The sample has tens of thousands of clones; approximately 83% are singletons. Sequencing used peripheral blood. These TCRs come from a middle-aged man with acute or convalescent COVID-19.

This sequence joins TRBV6-5 and TRBJ2-3, with a weak D call TRBD2 (5 bases). The CDR3 consists of 15 residues. V was cut by 0 bases and J by 2 bases, with 9 bases left in between. CDR1 is MNHEY and CDR2 is SVGAGI in the germline V gene. The CDR3 DNA follows: TGTGCCAGCAGTTACTCACGGGGTAACACAGATACGCAGTATTTT. Protein sequence: CASSYSRGNTDTQYF.

The chain is built from TRBV5-1 and TRBJ1-1; D perhaps matches TRBD1 (6 bases). The CDR3 sequence is 15 residues long. CDR1 is SGHRS and CDR2 is YFSETQ in the germline V gene. V gave up 0 bases and J gave up 0 bases, with 9 bases separating them. The CDR3 DNA reads TGCGCCAGCAGCTTGGGAGGACAGATGAACACTGAAGCTTTCTTT. Amino acids: CASSLGGQMNTEAFF.

The chain uses TRBV27 and TRBJ2-3; D is uncertain. V lost 4 bases, J lost 2 bases, and 10 bases lay in between. This CDR3 comprises 14 residues. The germline V gene encodes CDR1 MNHEY and CDR2 SMNVEV (reference sequence). The CDR3 DNA reads as TGTGCCAGCAGTTCCCTGAGATCCACAGATACGCAGTATTTT. Translation: CASSSLRSTDTQYF.

The chain combines TRBV7-9 with TRBJ1-6; TRBD1 agrees at 9 bases. V dropped 6 bases and J dropped 6; count of bases not matched to a gene: 6. Germline V gene sequence: CDR1 SEHNR, CDR2 FQNEAQ (reference sequence). This CDR3 has 15 residues. CDR3 residues: CASRTETGGNSPLHF. The DNA for the CDR3 is TGTGCCAGCAGGACAGAGACAGGGGGTAATTCACCCCTCCACTTT.

The CDR3 DNA reads as TGTGCCAGCTCCCGTTCCGGGGAGAACACTGAAGCTTTCTTT. Residues: CASSRSGENTEAFF. The chain has TRBV18 and TRBJ1-1, with no clear D. This CDR3 region has 14 residues. Per germline, CDR1 KGHSH and CDR2 LQKENI. Trimming took off 6 bases at V and 1 base at J, with 12 bases between the two ends.

This clone is judged medium-sized. The rearrangement links TRBV11-3 to TRBJ2-1; TRBD2 agrees at 7 bases. Germline values: CDR1 SGHNT, CDR2 YENEEA. V lost 0 bases and J lost 15; bases outside the gene matches: 5. There are 12 residues in the CDR3. The CDR3 DNA is TGTGCCAGCAGCTTAGATAGCGGGCCAGCGTTCTTC. Protein product: CASSLDSGPAFF.

This chain connects TRBV5-4 to TRBJ1-2, with D perhaps TRBD1 (5 bases). Deletions cut 4 bases from V and 1 base from J, with 8 bases between. The CDR3 covers 13 residues. Germline V gives CDR1 SGHNT, CDR2 YYREEE (reference sequence). CDR3 in DNA: TGTGCCAGCAGCCTCGACAGTAACTATGGCTACACCTTC. It is translated as CASSLDSNYGYTF.